The sequence of this T cell receptor beta chain was determined in a study of neurological immune-mediated disorders. Whole-study findings and limits: The expanded clones of different subjects shared no CDR3 amino acid sequences (suggesting private repertoires in all groups). HTLV-1-associated myelopathy had the most TCR clonal expansion, while multiple sclerosis had the least, a level that fell below healthy controls.

The authors produced cDNA by 5'RACE using 10-nucleotide random UMIs. The output of every sequencing run exceeded 200 million TCR-beta sequences, derived from 15-18 subjects. TCRdb reprocessed the 5' RACE reads via MiXCR and lists one record per CDR3 protein. Of over 25,000 distinct CDR3 sequences in the sample, 21% were seen once. This clonotype appeared many times. The antigen is undetermined. The V gene's germline CDR1 is SEHNR and CDR2 FQNEAQ (reference sequence). Trimming shortened V by 0 bases and J by 9 bases, and 21 bases separated the two germline ends. The CDR3 covers 17 residues. The origin of this receptor is a woman aged 55-70 years in good health. The chain carries TRBV7-9 and TRBJ2-1, with D perhaps matching TRBD1 (5 bases). The sequencing input was PBMCs. CDR3 sequence: CASSLAIPHRISSEQFF. In DNA, the CDR3 is TGTGCCAGCAGCTTAGCGATTCCACACAGGATTTCAAGTGAGCAGTTCTTC. Supplemented by reference TRBV7-9 and TRBJ2-1, the full variable domain reads DTGVSQNPRHKITKRGQNVTFRCDPISEHNRLYWYRQTLGQGPEFLTYFQNEAQLEKSRLLSDRFSAERPKGSFSTLEIQRTEQGDSAMYLCASSLAIPHRISSEQFFGPGTRLTVL.